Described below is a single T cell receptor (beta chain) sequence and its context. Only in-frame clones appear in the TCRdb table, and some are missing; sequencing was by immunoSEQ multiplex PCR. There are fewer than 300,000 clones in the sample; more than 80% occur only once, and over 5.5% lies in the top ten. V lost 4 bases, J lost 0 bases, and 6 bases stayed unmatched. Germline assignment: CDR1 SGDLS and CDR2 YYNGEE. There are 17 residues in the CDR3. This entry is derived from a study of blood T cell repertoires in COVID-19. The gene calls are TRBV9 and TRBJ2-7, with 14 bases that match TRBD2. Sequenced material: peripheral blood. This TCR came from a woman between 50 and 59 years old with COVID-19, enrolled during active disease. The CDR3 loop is CASSTGTSGSFSYEQYF. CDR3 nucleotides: TGTGCCAGCAGCACGGGGACTAGCGGGAGCTTCTCCTACGAGCAGTACTTC.